The 25 T cell receptor beta chains below come from one sample, sequenced in a study of cytomegalovirus exposure and HLA in healthy donors listed by TCRdb under 2017. Library preparation was by the immunoSEQ multiplex PCR assay. For the multiplex PCR, a mixture combining 60 forward primers for TCR Vbeta segments and 13 reverse primers for TCR Jbeta segments was used. What TCRdb holds here is the immuneACCESS table cut down to in-frame rearrangements. Part of the clones is not present; checked against another copy, under half of the missing clones reflect an unresolved V gene, and the others are unexplained. Within this sample are more than 80,000 clones, with about four fifths of them counted one time only. The ten largest clonotypes hold more than 3% of the sample. Sequencing used PBMCs. The origin of the receptors is a female donor in good health and CMV-seropositive.

The V call is TRBV5-1, the J call TRBJ2-3; 8 nucleotides match TRBD1. V was pared by 3 bases and J by 0 bases, with 6 bases of the junction left unmatched. Looked up from germline, CDR1 is SGHRS and CDR2 is YFSETQ. The CDR3 totals 16 residues. This CDR3 reads CASSSDRGLSTDTQYF. The CDR3 nucleotides read TGCGCCAGCAGCTCAGACAGGGGACTTAGCACAGATACGCAGTATTTT.

The rearrangement uses TRBV5-6 and TRBJ1-1; D perhaps matches TRBD1 (6 bases). V shed 1 base and J shed 5 bases, with 15 bases lying between them. This CDR3 has 15 residues. Germline assignment: CDR1 SGHDT and CDR2 YYEEEE. In DNA, the CDR3 is TGTGCCAGCAGCTTGCCCGACAGGATGATGACTGAAGCTTTCTTT. Protein product: CASSLPDRMMTEAFF. Supplemented by reference TRBV5-6 and TRBJ1-1, the full variable domain reads DAGVTQSPTHLIKTRGQQVTLRCSPKSGHDTVSWYQQALGQGPQFIFQYYEEEERQRGNFPDRFSGHQFPNYSSELNVNALLLGDSALYLCASSLPDRMMTEAFFGQGTRLTVV.

V gene TRBV28 combines with J gene TRBJ2-7; 9 bases align to TRBD1. The ends lost 9 bases at V and 5 bases at J; junction bases unmatched: 8. The germline CDR1 and CDR2 sequences are MDHEN and SYDVKM. The CDR3 is 13 amino acids. The CDR3 here is CASRTGQGHEQYF. Written as DNA, the CDR3 is TGTGCCAGTCGTACGGGACAGGGCCACGAGCAGTACTTC.

In the case of this clone: Distinct nucleotide sequences in the sample also encode this CDR3. J is TRBJ1-2 and V is TRBV5-1, with D tentatively TRBD1 (6 bases). The germline gives CDR1 SGHRS, CDR2 YFSETQ. V was clipped by 4 bases and J by 2 bases, with 15 bases between them. This CDR3 spans 15 amino acids. The CDR3 DNA reads TGCGCCAGCAGCGTTCAGGACAGCCCCAACTATGGCTACACCTTC. It codes for CASSVQDSPNYGYTF.

This CDR3 reads CASSASSGGYEQYF. CDR3 sequence (DNA): TGTGCCAGCAGCGCCTCTTCGGGGGGCTACGAGCAGTACTTC. The chain employs TRBV9 and TRBJ2-7; 7 nucleotides match TRBD2. Unmatched junction bases numbered 6, after V lost 3 bases and J lost 3 bases. Germline CDR1 SGDLS, CDR2 YYNGEE. The length of the CDR3 is 14 residues.

The sample holds a few counts of this clone. This rearrangement joins TRBV28 to TRBJ2-7; 9 nucleotides match TRBD2. V lost 7 bases, J lost 5 bases, and 9 bases stayed unmatched. This CDR3 contains 14 residues. Germline loops: CDR1 MDHEN, CDR2 SYDVKM. CDR3 loop: CASTVLAGDHEQYF. CDR3 in DNA: TGTGCCAGCACCGTATTAGCGGGAGACCACGAGCAGTACTTC.

J is TRBJ1-6 and V is TRBV19; perhaps TRBD1 as D (5 bases). CDR3 length equals 15 residues. The V gene's germline CDR1 is LNHDA and CDR2 SQIVND (reference sequence). V lost 5 bases, J lost 8 bases, and 16 bases lay in between. The CDR3 bases are TGTGCCAGTAGTCCTACGATCGGGGGTGATTCACCCCTCCACTTT. Residues: CASSPTIGGDSPLHF.

J is TRBJ1-2 and V is TRBV18; weak D call: TRBD1 (6 bases). V lost 2 bases and J 3 bases, leaving 10 bases between the germline ends. The CDR3 loop spans 14 amino acids. Germline assignment: CDR1 KGHSH and CDR2 LQKENI. The CDR3 DNA follows: TGTGCCAGCTCACCAAGGGACATCGACTATGGCTACACCTTC. Translating gives CASSPRDIDYGYTF.

The rearrangement joins TRBV6-5 to TRBJ1-1; D possibly corresponds to TRBD1 (6 bases). Trimming removed 6 bases at V and 1 base at J, with 9 bases between. Germline V gene lookup returns CDR1 MNHEY and CDR2 SVGAGI. This CDR3 has 13 residues. CDR3 in amino acids: CASRTGQNTEAFF. CDR3 sequence (DNA): TGTGCCAGCAGGACAGGTCAGAACACTGAAGCTTTCTTT.

This clone was observed a few times. The V gene is TRBV6-5, the J gene TRBJ1-2, with TRBD1 identical over 9 bases. Germline loops: CDR1 MNHEY, CDR2 SVGAGI. The ends lost 5 bases at V and 6 bases at J; junction bases unmatched: 4. The CDR3 is 13 residues long. DNA of the CDR3: TGTGCCAGCAGTATGGGACAGGGAGATGGCTACACCTTC. It yields the protein CASSMGQGDGYTF.

The gene calls are TRBV6-6 and TRBJ2-2; 8 nucleotides line up with TRBD1. With 6 bases clipped from V and 0 bases from J, the junction kept 3 bases outside the gene matches. CDR1 and CDR2 from the germline V gene are MNHNY and SVGAGI (reference sequence). This CDR3 region has 15 residues. The CDR3 nucleotides are TGTGCCAGCAGCTGGACAGGGTCGAACACCGGGGAGCTGTTTTTT. This codes for CASSWTGSNTGELFF.

The J gene is TRBJ1-1, the V gene TRBV11-2; D remains ambiguous. The CDR3 sequence is 13 residues long. Trimming stripped 8 bases from V and 3 bases from J, with 13 bases between. Germline V gene lookup returns CDR1 SGHAT and CDR2 FQNNGV. This CDR3 reads CASGGPGDTEAFF. CDR3 bases: TGTGCCAGCGGAGGGCCCGGGGACACTGAAGCTTTCTTT.

This clone was recorded only once. The chain combines TRBV10-2 with TRBJ1-5; 8 nucleotides align to TRBD1. Germline-derived CDR1 and CDR2 are WSHSY and SAAADI. This CDR3 spans 16 amino acids. Trimming at V came to 6 bases and at J to 5 bases, leaving 12 bases not matched to a gene. This CDR3 is CASRGTGPPTDQPQHF. In DNA form, the CDR3 reads TGCGCCAGCAGGGGGACAGGACCCCCGACCGATCAGCCCCAGCATTTT.

The gene calls are TRBV27 and TRBJ2-7, with D possibly being TRBD2 (5 bases). The V end was cut by 4 bases, the J end by 3 bases, with 13 bases between. In germline, CDR1 is MNHEY, CDR2 SMNVEV (reference sequence). This CDR3 spans 14 amino acids. CDR3 loop: CASSSPSPLYEQYF. In DNA, the CDR3 is TGTGCCAGCAGTTCTCCTAGCCCCCTCTACGAGCAGTACTTC.

The chain recombines TRBV27 with TRBJ1-1; 10 bases are shared with TRBD1. There are 12 residues in the CDR3. Germline V gene lookup returns CDR1 MNHEY and CDR2 SMNVEV (reference sequence). Unmatched junction bases numbered 7, after V lost 5 bases and J lost 13 bases. The CDR3 loop is CASSIDRGPLFF. DNA for the CDR3: TGTGCCAGCAGTATTGACAGGGGGCCCCTTTTCTTT.

The V and J genes are TRBV5-1 and TRBJ1-1, with TRBD1 matching 9 bases. The junction had 9 bases not matched to a gene; V was cut back by 0 bases and J by 6 bases. The CDR3 length is 16 residues. Germline CDR1 reads SGHRS; CDR2 reads YFSETQ. This CDR3 is CASSLALGQGSSEAFF. The CDR3 DNA is TGCGCCAGCAGCTTGGCCTTGGGACAGGGATCATCTGAAGCTTTCTTT.

This sequence joins TRBV6-6 and TRBJ1-2; TRBD1 is a possible D gene (5 bases). The length of the CDR3 is 13 residues. Germline V gene lookup returns CDR1 MNHNY and CDR2 SVGAGI (reference sequence). Trimming cost V 4 bases and J 4 bases, with 10 bases left between them. The CDR3 sequence is CASSFLDSYGYTF. The CDR3 DNA is TGTGCCAGCAGTTTCCTCGACAGCTATGGCTACACCTTC.

The CDR3 loop is CASSPSTERNTEAFF. The DNA for the CDR3 is TGCGCCAGCAGCCCTTCGACAGAACGGAACACTGAAGCTTTCTTT. The chain is built from TRBV4-1 and TRBJ1-1; tentatively, D is TRBD1 (5 bases). The CDR3 contains 15 residues. Germline V gene sequence: CDR1 MGHRA, CDR2 YSYEKL. V gave up 4 bases and J gave up 1 base, with 13 bases separating them.

The chain has TRBV11-3 and TRBJ1-3; no firm D call. Per germline, CDR1 SGHNT and CDR2 YENEEA. Between the trimmed V and J ends, which lost 5 bases and 2 bases, there was a span of 7 bases. This CDR3 spans 13 amino acids. The CDR3 is CASSPSAGNTIYF. CDR3 DNA: TGTGCCAGCAGCCCTTCGGCTGGAAACACCATATATTTT.

The J gene is TRBJ2-1, the V gene TRBV11-3; D is possibly TRBD2 (6 bases). The V gene lost 0 bases and the J gene lost 10 bases, with 22 bases spanning the gap. Germline V gene lookup returns CDR1 SGHNT and CDR2 YENEEA. The CDR3 runs to 17 residues. The CDR3 loop is CASSLEKSGVRLGEQFF. CDR3 sequence (DNA): TGTGCCAGCAGCTTAGAGAAGTCGGGAGTCCGCCTGGGGGAGCAGTTCTTC. The entire variable domain, with the rest obtained from reference TRBV11-3 and TRBJ2-1, is as follows: EAGVVQSPRYKIIEKKQPVAFWCNPISGHNTLYWYLQNLGQGPELLIRYENEEAVDDSQLPKDRFSAERLKGVDSTLKIQPAELGDSAVYLCASSLEKSGVRLGEQFFGPGTRLTVL.

This chain joins TRBV29-1 and TRBJ2-3; no definite D call. Germline V gives CDR1 SQVTM, CDR2 ANQGSEA. There are 15 residues in the CDR3. V lost 1 base and J lost 0, with 11 bases in between. The CDR3 DNA sequence: TGCAGCGTTGAAGGTAGACTCGTCAGCACAGATACGCAGTATTTT. Translated: CSVEGRLVSTDTQYF.

V usage is TRBV5-1 and J usage is TRBJ2-1; 9 positions agree with TRBD1. The germline gives CDR1 SGHRS, CDR2 YFSETQ. This CDR3 has 19 amino acids. Losses at the gene ends were 0 bases for V and 8 bases for J; bases not matched to a gene: 18. This CDR3 is CASSLVEGQGQPWYHEQFF. The CDR3 nucleotides read TGCGCCAGCAGCTTGGTTGAGGGACAGGGCCAACCCTGGTACCATGAGCAGTTCTTC.

The chain joins TRBV2 to TRBJ1-1, with D unclear. Trimming left V 5 bases short and J 3 bases short, with 4 bases between. The V gene's germline CDR1 is SNHLY and CDR2 FYNNEI. The CDR3 is made up of 11 amino acids. CDR3 nucleotide sequence: TGTGCCAGCAGTCTTTACACTGAAGCTTTCTTT. It encodes CASSLYTEAFF.

This clone was detected once. This chain joins TRBV6-5 and TRBJ1-3; no reliable D call. The CDR3 is 15 residues long. CDR1 MNHEY and CDR2 SVGAGI come from the germline V gene. V dropped 6 bases and J dropped 0 bases, with 12 bases sitting between them. CDR3 in amino acids: CASSRLLDSGNTIYF. CDR3 sequence (DNA): TGTGCCAGCAGCCGACTCCTAGACTCTGGAAACACCATATATTTT.

The chain has TRBV28 and TRBJ2-7; TRBD2 might be the D (6 bases). V lost 5 bases, J lost 2 bases, and 22 bases lay in between. The CDR3 consists of 17 residues. Germline V gene data show CDR1 as MDHEN and CDR2 as SYDVKM. This CDR3 is CASSPRWGREVAYEQYF. The CDR3 region has the DNA TGTGCCAGCAGTCCGCGGTGGGGCAGGGAGGTTGCCTACGAGCAGTACTTC.